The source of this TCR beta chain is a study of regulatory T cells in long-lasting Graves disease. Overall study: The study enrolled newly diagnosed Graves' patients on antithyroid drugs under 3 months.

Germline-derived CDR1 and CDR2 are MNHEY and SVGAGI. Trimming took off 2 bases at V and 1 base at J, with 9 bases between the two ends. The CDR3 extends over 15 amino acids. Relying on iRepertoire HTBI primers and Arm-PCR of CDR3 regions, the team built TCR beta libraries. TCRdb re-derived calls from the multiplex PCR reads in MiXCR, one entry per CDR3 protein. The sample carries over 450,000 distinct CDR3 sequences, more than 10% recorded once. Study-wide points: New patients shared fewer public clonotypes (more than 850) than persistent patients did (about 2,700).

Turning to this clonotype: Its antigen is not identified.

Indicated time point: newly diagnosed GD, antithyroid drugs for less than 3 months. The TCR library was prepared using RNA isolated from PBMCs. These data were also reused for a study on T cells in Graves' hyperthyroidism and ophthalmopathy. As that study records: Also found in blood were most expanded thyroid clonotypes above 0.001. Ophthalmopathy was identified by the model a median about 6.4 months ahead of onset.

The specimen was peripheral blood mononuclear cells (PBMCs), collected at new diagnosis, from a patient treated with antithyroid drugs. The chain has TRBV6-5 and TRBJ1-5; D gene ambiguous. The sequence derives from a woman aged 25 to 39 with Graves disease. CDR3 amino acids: CASSYGVLSNQPQHF. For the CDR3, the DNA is TGTGCCAGCAGTTACGGGGTATTAAGCAATCAGCCCCAGCATTTT.